The 15 T cell receptor beta chains presented below share a single source sample, sequenced in a study of blood T cells in healthy people across ages (dated by TCRdb to the mid-2010s). The library was prepared using 5' RACE. A second roughly 6 to 11 cycle PCR used a sample-barcoded 5' primer and a J-beta primer mix. TCRdb handled the public reads itself, with Q25 trimming in fastp and clone calling in MiXCR, and kept productive beta chains. Each record represents a unique CDR3 protein, reported with the most common genes and DNA among its rows. The sample table lists some 1,800,000 distinct CDR3 sequences, around 42% of them with a count of one. The ten biggest clones cover about 23% of the sample. Sequenced input: blood. These receptors were collected from a human donor in good health.

This clonotype was recorded a few times. The chain has TRBV4-3 and TRBJ1-5; a weak D match, TRBD1 (6 bases). The CDR3 has 20 residues. The V gene lost 1 base and the J gene lost 0 bases, with 22 bases spanning the gap. Germline V gene data show CDR1 as LGHNA and CDR2 as YSLEER. Written as DNA, the CDR3 is TGCGCCAGCAGCCAAGTAAAAACCCGGGCTGGGACATATAGCAATCAGCCCCAGCATTTT. Translated: CASSQVKTRAGTYSNQPQHF.

This clonotype has ten or more counts. For the CDR3, the DNA is TGTGCCAGCAGCCCCCAACTGTTATGGGAGACCCAGTACTTC. It specifies CASSPQLLWETQYF. The chain employs TRBV7-3 and TRBJ2-5; no firm D call. Germline V CDR1 and CDR2: SGHTA, FQGTGA. The CDR3 runs 14 residues. Trimming pared 5 bases from V and 5 bases from J, leaving 15 bases between.

This clonotype was seen more than once but under ten times. The V and J genes are TRBV27 and TRBJ2-7; TRBD1 or TRBD2 may be the D gene (6 bases each). This CDR3 spans 16 amino acids. Germline CDR1 MNHEY, CDR2 SMNVEV (reference sequence). V shed 3 bases and J shed 6 bases, with 21 bases lying between them. CDR3 DNA sequence: TGTGCCAGCAGTTTGAGGGGGGTTCTCCCTTGGAGCGAGCAGTACTTC. Its translation is CASSLRGVLPWSEQYF.

This chain connects TRBV20-1 to TRBJ1-6, with D possibly matching TRBD1 (5 bases). Trimming took off 5 bases at V and 6 bases at J, with 11 bases between the two ends. Germline V gene data show CDR1 as DFQATT and CDR2 as SNEGSKA (reference sequence). This CDR3 is 13 amino acids long. Here the CDR3 DNA reads TGCAGTGCTCGGACATCGGGTAATTCACCCCTCCACTTT. This sequence encodes CSARTSGNSPLHF.

This clonotype was observed a few times. V and J are TRBV20-1 and TRBJ2-1; tentative D call: TRBD2 (6 bases). CDR1 and CDR2 (germline): DFQATT, SNEGSKA (reference sequence). V was clipped by 0 bases and J by 6 bases, with 15 bases between them. This CDR3 is 15 amino acids long. The CDR3 sequence is CSARDARLVGNEQFF. The DNA of the CDR3 is TGCAGTGCTAGAGACGCGAGACTAGTAGGCAATGAGCAGTTCTTC.

This clonotype was counted a few times. The chain is built from TRBV20-1 and TRBJ2-1, with a tentative D call TRBD2 (7 bases). In germline, CDR1 is DFQATT, CDR2 SNEGSKA (reference sequence). The V gene lost 6 bases and the J gene lost 9 bases, with 21 bases spanning the gap. The CDR3 runs 14 residues. The CDR3 DNA follows: TGCAGTGCCCGATATGGGGGGGGCCTAAGTGAGCAGTTCTTC. Encoded protein: CSARYGGGLSEQFF.

This clonotype turned up a few times. The chain is built from TRBV7-2 and TRBJ1-2; a possible D gene is TRBD1 (5 bases). Germline V gene lookup returns CDR1 SGHTA and CDR2 FQGNSA. Trimming left V 5 bases short and J 3 bases short, with 19 bases between. This CDR3 contains 16 residues. The CDR3 sequence is CASSPRVRGGYYGYTF. The CDR3 region has the DNA TGTGCCAGCAGCCCGCGTGTGAGGGGAGGTTACTATGGCTACACCTTC.

The V call is TRBV29-1, the J call TRBJ2-2, with 12 bases that match TRBD1. The V and J ends lost 7 bases and 0 bases, in that order; junction bases with no gene match: 3. The CDR3 length is 15 residues. Per germline, CDR1 SQVTM and CDR2 ANQGSEA. This CDR3 is CSAGTGGPNTGELFF. CDR3 in DNA: TGCAGCGCGGGGACAGGGGGCCCGAACACCGGGGAGCTGTTTTTT.

Note on this clonotype: No conserved phenylalanine or tryptophan ends this CDR3, so it is likely a read error. This chain links TRBV4-3 with TRBJ1-6; TRBD1 might be the D (5 bases). V was pared by 0 bases and J by 9 bases, with 15 bases between. CDR3 size: 16 residues. Germline assignment: CDR1 LGHNA and CDR2 YSLEER. CDR3 sequence: CASSQESSGGISPLHC. The CDR3 DNA is TGCGCCAGCAGCCAAGAGTCCTCCGGGGGGATTTCACCCCTCCACTGT.

The V gene is TRBV20-1, the J gene TRBJ2-3; D not certain. V lost 7 bases and J 0 bases, leaving 14 bases between the germline ends. This CDR3 region has 14 residues. In germline, CDR1 is DFQATT, CDR2 SNEGSKA (reference sequence). The CDR3: CSGRFWPSTDTQYF. The DNA of the CDR3 is TGCAGTGGGCGGTTCTGGCCTAGCACAGATACGCAGTATTTT.

Concerning this clonotype: It may be a read error: a sequence one base away is much more abundant. The chain is built from TRBV20-1 and TRBJ2-3; 9 bases map to TRBD1. The CDR3 has 15 residues. CDR1 and CDR2 (germline): DFQATT, SNEGSKA (reference sequence). J gave up 7 bases and V 1 base, and 9 bases lay outside the gene matches. In nucleotides, the CDR3 is TGCAGTGCTAGAGGTCCCCGGGACAGGGAAAATACGCAGTATTTT. The encoded protein is CSARGPRDRENTQYF.

Only a few counts were recorded for this clonotype. J is TRBJ2-7 and V is TRBV6-5, with a tentative D call TRBD1 (5 bases). The CDR3 consists of 14 residues. The V and J ends lost 11 bases and 3 bases respectively, with 20 bases between them. Per the germline V gene, CDR1 is MNHEY and CDR2 is SVGAGI. The CDR3 here is CAAGKPDDSYEQYF. CDR3 bases: TGTGCCGCAGGGAAACCCGATGATAGCTACGAGCAGTACTTC.

The chain employs TRBV7-2 and TRBJ2-1, with 8 bases lining up with TRBD2. This CDR3 comprises 15 residues. The V gene's germline CDR1 is SGHTA and CDR2 FQGNSA. The junction had 8 bases not matched to a gene; V was cut back by 3 bases and J by 7 bases. As DNA, the CDR3 is TGTGCCAGCAGCTTTTACGGGGGGGACTTGAATGAGCAGTTCTTC. Amino acid sequence: CASSFYGGDLNEQFF.

This clonotype has just one count. This CDR3 is CASSFGGVIRQYF. CDR3 nucleotide sequence: TGTGCCAGCAGTTTTGGCGGGGTAATAAGGCAGTACTTC. The chain has TRBV12-3 or TRBV12-4 and TRBJ2-7; D is possibly TRBD2 (6 bases). The length of the CDR3 is 13 residues. V was trimmed by 3 bases and J by 9 bases, leaving 15 bases between them.

The chain joins TRBV29-1 to TRBJ2-7, with D hard to call. The V end was cut by 6 bases, the J end by 0 bases, with 15 bases between. Germline-derived CDR1 and CDR2 are SQVTM and ANQGSEA. The CDR3 extends over 14 amino acids. CDR3 sequence (DNA): TGCAGCGTAGGACGGAAGACCAACTCCTACGAGCAGTACTTC. Its protein product is CSVGRKTNSYEQYF.